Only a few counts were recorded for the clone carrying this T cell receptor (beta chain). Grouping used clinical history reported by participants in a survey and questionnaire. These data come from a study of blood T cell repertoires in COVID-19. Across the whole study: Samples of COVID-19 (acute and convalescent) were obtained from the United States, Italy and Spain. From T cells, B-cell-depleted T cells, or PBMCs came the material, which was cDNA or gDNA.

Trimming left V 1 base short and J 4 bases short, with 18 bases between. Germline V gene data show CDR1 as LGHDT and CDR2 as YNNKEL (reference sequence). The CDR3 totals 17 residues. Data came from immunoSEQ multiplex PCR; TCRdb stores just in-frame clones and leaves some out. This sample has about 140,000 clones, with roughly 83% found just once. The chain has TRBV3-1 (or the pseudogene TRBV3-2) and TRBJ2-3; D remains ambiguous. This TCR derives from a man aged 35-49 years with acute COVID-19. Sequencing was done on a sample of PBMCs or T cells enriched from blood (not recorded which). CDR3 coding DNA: TGTGCCAGCAGCCAAGGCCCCTCGCTAGATATCCCAGATACGCAGTATTTT. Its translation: CASSQGPSLDIPDTQYF.